A selection of T cell receptor beta chains follows, all from one sample in a study of shared clonotypes between healthy human individuals. Using immunoSEQ multiplex PCR, the repertoire was profiled, and TCRdb retains in-frame clones only, with some absent. The table shows approximately 700,000 clones, with approximately 73% occurring only once. The source material was memory CD4+ T cells sorted from blood. The receptors here all came from a woman under 40 in good health. Each CDR3 is given with its conserved first and last residue. D genes are given only for firm matches. Only part of the rows carry a size: once, few, many, or a class if the clone is expanded.

abundance,j_gene,v_gene,d_gene,CDR3nt,CDR3aa
-,TRBJ2-3,TRBV5-6,-,TGTGCCAGCAGCTCCCTTACTAGGGGTACGCAGTATTTT,CASSSLTRGTQYF
-,TRBJ1-5,TRBV10-1,-,TGCGCCAGCAGTGCAGGCTGGGATCAGCCCCAGCATTTT,CASSAGWDQPQHF
-,TRBJ2-7,TRBV27,-,TGTGCCAGCAGTTTATCCCGACGGACAGGGACTAACTACGAGCAGTACTTC,CASSLSRRTGTNYEQYF
-,TRBJ1-1,TRBV10-1,-,TGCGCCAGCAGCCGGACTGAAGGGGCTGAAGCTTTCTTT,CASSRTEGAEAFF
-,TRBJ1-4,TRBV25-1,-,TGTGCCAGCAGTGAGGGTGCGAGGGTGTGGACTAATGAAAAACTGTTTTTT,CASSEGARVWTNEKLFF
-,TRBJ2-7,TRBV5-1,TRBD2,TGCGCCAGCAGCTTGGATCCGACTAGCGGATACTACGAGCAGTACTTC,CASSLDPTSGYYEQYF
-,TRBJ1-5,TRBV7-2,-,TGTGCCAGCAGCCCCCCCGGCCATCTTAGCAATCAGCCCCAGCATTTT,CASSPPGHLSNQPQHF
-,TRBJ2-1,TRBV18,-,TGTGCCAGCTCATTACGCAATGAGCAGTTCTTC,CASSLRNEQFF
-,TRBJ2-7,TRBV2,-,TGTGCCAGCAGCTCCCACGGAGGAGGAGGGCCCACGGGATTC,CASSSHGGGGPTGF
once,TRBJ1-2,TRBV10-1,-,TGCGCCATCAAACCCACAGGGATCTTCTATGGCTACACCTTC,CAIKPTGIFYGYTF
few,TRBJ2-3,TRBV19,-,TGTGCCAGTCCGCCCCGGGACGGGGACACAGATACGCAGTATTTT,CASPPRDGDTDTQYF
-,TRBJ2-3,TRBV5-4,TRBD2,TGTGCCAGCAGCTTCGCGGGAGACAGAGATACGCAGTATTTT,CASSFAGDRDTQYF
-,TRBJ2-1,TRBV11-2,TRBD2,TGTGCCAGCAGCTCCAGACTAGCGGGAATGGTTAGGGAGCAGTTCTTC,CASSSRLAGMVREQFF
few,TRBJ2-1,TRBV5-1,-,TGCGCCAGCATTCCGGACGAGTCCTACAATGAGCAGTTCTTC,CASIPDESYNEQFF
-,TRBJ1-6,TRBV19,TRBD1,TGTGCCAGTAGTAGCACAGGGGGCAGGAATTCACCCCTCCACTTT,CASSSTGGRNSPLHF
-,TRBJ1-2,TRBV6-5,-,TGTGCCAGCAGTCTCGGGACGGACTTCCGTGGCTACACCTTC,CASSLGTDFRGYTF
-,TRBJ2-1,TRBV7-2,-,TGTGCCAGCAGCTTGAACTGGGAGCAGTTCTTC,CASSLNWEQFF
-,TRBJ2-6,TRBV4-1,-,TGCGCCAGCAGCCAAGATGCGGTCCAGGCCTCTGGGGCCAACGTCCTGACTTTC,CASSQDAVQASGANVLTF
once,TRBJ2-7,TRBV7-9,-,TGTGCCAGCAGCCGGGGGGACAGGTTTAAGGAGCAGTACTTC,CASSRGDRFKEQYF
once,TRBJ1-5,TRBV4-2,-,TGTGCCAGCAGCCAAGGTACAGCGAACAATCAGCCCCAGCATTTT,CASSQGTANNQPQHF